One sample yielded the 10 T cell receptor beta chains listed below, sequenced in a study of blood T cell repertoires in COVID-19 (dated by TCRdb to 2019 to 2021). Libraries were made using the immunoSEQ multiplex PCR assay. TCRdb limited this immuneACCESS table to in-frame rearrangements with V and J called. A share of clones is missing; checked studies link under half to unresolved V genes, and the rest is unexplained. This sample is represented by more than 120,000 clones; around 83% of them were singletons. About 2.6% of the sample goes to the ten largest clones. The sample taken for sequencing was peripheral blood. The receptor source for this set is a human donor with acute or convalescent COVID-19. The donor label of this sample is uncertain.

V is TRBV14 and J is TRBJ2-7; D is unclear. Germline V gene sequence: CDR1 SGHDN, CDR2 FVKESK. V shed 4 bases and J shed 2 bases, with 12 bases lying between them. This CDR3 has 14 residues. CDR3 sequence (DNA): TGTGCCAGCAGCCTGGCACCGGGTCCCTACGAGCAGTACTTC. It yields the protein CASSLAPGPYEQYF.

The chain recombines TRBV10-3 with TRBJ1-1; TRBD1 matches 7 bases. V shed 2 bases, J shed 4 bases, and the junction held 4 bases outside the gene matches. CDR1 is ENHRY and CDR2 is SYGVKD in the germline V gene. This CDR3 spans 14 amino acids. The CDR3 loop reads CAISELTGSTEAFF. CDR3 bases: TGTGCCATCAGTGAGCTGACAGGGAGCACTGAAGCTTTCTTT.

V is TRBV2 and J is TRBJ2-7; 9 bases line up with TRBD2. The V gene's germline CDR1 is SNHLY and CDR2 FYNNEI. This CDR3 has 16 residues. V lost 11 bases to trimming and J lost 5 bases; unmatched junction nucleotides: 19. CDR3 bases: TGTGCCGGAGCTCCCTTTTCAGGACTAGCGTCCAACGAGCAGTACTTC. Residues: CAGAPFSGLASNEQYF. Variable domain in full (rest from reference TRBV2 and TRBJ2-7): EPEVTQTPSHQVTQMGQEVILRCVPISNHLYFYWYRQILGQKVEFLVSFYNNEISEKSEIFDDQFSVERPDGSNFTLKIRSTKLEDSAMYFCAGAPFSGLASNEQYFGPGTRLTVT.

This sequence joins TRBV5-6 and TRBJ2-1, with D perhaps TRBD1 (5 bases). V lost 0 bases and J lost 0, with 7 bases in between. This CDR3 spans 15 amino acids. CDR1 is SGHDT, CDR2 YYEEEE, per germline. CDR3 loop: CASSLDGASYNEQFF. The DNA for the CDR3 is TGTGCCAGCAGCTTGGATGGGGCCTCCTACAATGAGCAGTTCTTC.

The CDR3 DNA is TGTGCCTGGAGTGTGAGGCTGAGCTCTGGAAACACCATATATTTT. This gives the protein CAWSVRLSSGNTIYF. The chain combines TRBV30 with TRBJ1-3; D gene unclear. V gave up 0 bases and J gave up 0 bases, with 9 bases separating them. Germline V gene sequence: CDR1 GTSNPN, CDR2 SVGIG (reference sequence). The CDR3 length is 15 residues.

This rearrangement joins TRBV15 to TRBJ2-5, with 8 bases aligning to TRBD1. This CDR3 is 14 amino acids long. CDR1 is LNHNV, CDR2 YYDKDF, per germline (reference sequence). V was clipped by 5 bases and J by 5 bases; unmatched bases: 7. The chain's CDR3 is CATSLDRDIETQYF. The DNA of the CDR3 is TGTGCCACCAGCCTGGACAGGGACATTGAGACCCAGTACTTC.

The V call is TRBV5-4, the J call TRBJ2-5, with D possibly being TRBD1 (6 bases). From germline, CDR1 is SGHNT and CDR2 YYREEE (reference sequence). The CDR3 has 14 amino acids. Trimming stripped 3 bases from V and 2 bases from J, with 11 bases between. In DNA form, the CDR3 reads TGTGCCAGCAGCTCACAGGGTAAACAAGAGACCCAGTACTTC. It yields the protein CASSSQGKQETQYF.

This clone showed up just once. This chain joins TRBV7-2 and TRBJ1-6, with TRBD1 as a possible D gene (6 bases). Trimming removed 2 bases from V and 8 bases from J, with 13 bases in between. The V gene's germline CDR1 is SGHTA and CDR2 FQGNSA. The CDR3 length is 15 residues. The CDR3 protein is CASSLKTGIYSPLHF. The CDR3 DNA reads as TGTGCCAGCAGCTTAAAAACAGGGATATATTCACCCCTCCACTTT.

The gene calls are TRBV10-1 and TRBJ1-2; 11 bases map to TRBD1. Germline assignment: CDR1 WNHNN and CDR2 SYGVQD (reference sequence). The CDR3 sequence is 15 residues long. Unmatched junction bases numbered 6, after V lost 5 bases and J lost 4 bases. CDR3 residues: CASSKRDRGTYGYTF. DNA for the CDR3: TGCGCCAGCAGTAAAAGGGACAGGGGGACCTATGGCTACACCTTC.

This clone showed up just a few times. The CDR3 DNA sequence: TGTGCCAGCAGCCCCCTTAGCGCAAGCTCCTACAATGAGCAGTTCTTC. Its translation is CASSPLSASSYNEQFF. The chain uses TRBV7-6 and TRBJ2-1, with D perhaps matching TRBD2 (5 bases). V was shortened by 5 bases and J by 0 bases, with 14 bases between the two germline ends. This CDR3 contains 16 residues. Germline V gene data show CDR1 as SGHVS and CDR2 as FNYEAQ.